This T cell receptor beta chain was sequenced in a study of memory CD4+ T cells and cytomegalovirus serostatus. Study in general: Healthy Belgian adult donors included nine or ten CMV-positive and 24 CMV-negative people. Study-level results: CD4+ memory repertoires contained about two fifths of the roughly 160 reported CMV TCRbeta sequences. The CMV-associated TCR signature appears largely within the CD4+ memory repertoire.

Per the study methods: After removing out-of-frame reads, around 2,000,000 distinct TCRbeta sequences remained. The data were produced by immunoSEQ multiplex PCR, yet TCRdb's version contains in-frame clones alone and is incomplete. V and J calls and clone size are as listed in that table; D and trimming were resolved from the DNA. The sample carries about 92,000 clones, 75% to 85% recorded once. Single viable CD3+CD4+CD8-CD45RO+ cells were sorted as the memory CD4+ T cells. Germline V lookup: CDR1 KGHSH, CDR2 LQKENI. The CDR3 is 15 amino acids. Trimming shortened V by 2 bases and J by 2 bases, and 10 bases separated the two germline ends. As to this clone: Its antigen is not known.

This receptor was obtained from an adult in good health and CMV-seropositive. V is TRBV18 and J is TRBJ1-5; maybe TRBD1 (5 bases). The specimen sequenced was memory CD4+ T cells from blood. The CDR3 DNA is TGTGCCAGCTCACCATCAGGGTCTGGCAATCAGCCCCAGCATTTT. The encoded protein is CASSPSGSGNQPQHF.